This T cell receptor (beta chain) was found in a study of blood T cell repertoires in COVID-19. Study-level information: Specimens from acute and convalescent COVID-19 originated in the United States, Italy and Spain. T cells, B-cell-depleted T cells, or PBMCs provided the cDNA or gDNA that served as material.

Authors' analysis steps: It was from reference gene primer amplification that nucleated cell counts were estimated. Libraries were prepared by immunoSEQ multiplex PCR; TCRdb keeps only in-frame clonotypes and omits some of them. That table supplies the V and J calls and clone size; D and trimming were determined from the DNA. The data show some 200,000 clones, with around three quarters seen just once and around 5.1% held by the top ten. CDR1 and CDR2 (germline): GTSNPN, SVGIG (reference sequence). Trimming shortened V by 1 base and J by 7 bases, and 17 bases separated the two germline ends. The CDR3 spans 14 residues.

The chain links TRBV30 to TRBJ2-7, with a possible D match to TRBD2 (6 bases). The TCR sequence derives from a woman in her 70s with acute or convalescent COVID-19. The sequencing input was peripheral blood. The CDR3 DNA sequence: TGTGCCTGGAGTGGGCAGTCCTTGGGAGGAGAGCAGTACTTC. This translates into CAWSGQSLGGEQYF.